Listed below are T cell receptor beta chains from one sample, sequenced in a study of cytotoxic CD8 clonotypes in ibrutinib-treated CLL. Repertoires were generated with immunoSEQ multiplex PCR, while TCRdb's copy carries only in-frame clones and drops some. This table has about 27,000 clones, approximately 68% appearing once. The sequencing here drew on PBMCs, taken after 24 months of ibrutinib treatment. The source is a human donor with chronic lymphocytic leukemia. Each CDR3 is given with its conserved first and last residue. Fields, in order: D gene, clone size, V gene, CDR3 length, J gene, CDR3 protein, CDR3 DNA. The D gene is left open where the match is weak. Clone size is stated in some rows and not others, as once, few, many or a class when expanded.

D: TRBD2; size: .; V: TRBV6-5; length: 14; J: TRBJ2-2; CDR3: CASSLAGVTGELFF; DNA: TGTGCCAGCAGTTTAGCGGGGGTAACCGGGGAGCTGTTTTTT
D: .; size: .; V: TRBV19; length: 16; J: TRBJ2-5; CDR3: CASSDPPDGPQETQYF; DNA: TGTGCCAGTAGCGACCCTCCGGACGGCCCCCAAGAGACCCAGTACTTC
D: TRBD1; size: .; V: TRBV5-6; length: 17; J: TRBJ1-5; CDR3: CASSYRRTGGLNQPQHF; DNA: TGTGCCAGCAGCTATCGAAGGACAGGGGGTCTCAATCAGCCCCAGCATTTT
D: TRBD1; size: once; V: TRBV2; length: 14; J: TRBJ1-2; CDR3: CASATQTGVGGYTF; DNA: TGTGCCAGCGCCACGCAGACAGGGGTTGGTGGCTACACCTTC
D: .; size: few; V: TRBV6-6; length: 12; J: TRBJ1-4; CDR3: CASSHPNEKLFF; DNA: TGTGCCAGCAGTCACCCTAATGAAAAACTGTTTTTT
D: .; size: .; V: TRBV7-2; length: 14; J: TRBJ2-2; CDR3: CASSQRTAAGELFF; DNA: TGTGCCAGCTCCCAGAGGACCGCGGCCGGGGAGCTGTTTTTT
D: .; size: .; V: TRBV7-9; length: 14; J: TRBJ2-3; CDR3: CASSLGSAPSTQYF; DNA: TGTGCCAGCAGCTTAGGGTCAGCCCCCAGTACGCAGTATTTT
D: .; size: few; V: TRBV28; length: 11; J: TRBJ1-5; CDR3: CASTSGEAQHF; DNA: TGTGCCAGCACCTCAGGGGAGGCCCAGCATTTT
D: TRBD1; size: .; V: TRBV28; length: 12; J: TRBJ2-7; CDR3: CASRGQGGEQYF; DNA: TGTGCCAGCAGGGGACAGGGTGGGGAGCAGTACTTC
D: .; size: .; V: TRBV28; length: 14; J: TRBJ1-2; CDR3: CASSLGGRVGGYTF; DNA: TGTGCCAGCAGTTTGGGGGGAAGGGTCGGTGGCTACACCTTC
D: TRBD2; size: few; V: TRBV9; length: 18; J: TRBJ2-2; CDR3: CASSVGTSGGQRTGELFF; DNA: TGTGCCAGCAGCGTTGGGACTAGCGGGGGGCAGAGGACCGGGGAGCTGTTTTTT
D: TRBD2; size: .; V: TRBV29-1; length: 14; J: TRBJ2-2; CDR3: CSVGEGVNTGELFF; DNA: TGCAGCGTTGGGGAGGGAGTGAACACCGGGGAGCTGTTTTTT
D: TRBD1; size: .; V: TRBV9; length: 16; J: TRBJ2-1; CDR3: CASSSLGQGLLNEQFF; DNA: TGTGCCAGCAGCTCGCTGGGACAGGGGCTACTAAATGAGCAGTTCTTC
D: .; size: .; V: TRBV2; length: 15; J: TRBJ1-5; CDR3: CASTPDAGNNQPQHF; DNA: TGTGCCAGCACTCCCGACGCGGGGAACAATCAGCCCCAGCATTTT
D: .; size: .; V: TRBV19; length: 13; J: TRBJ1-2; CDR3: CASSATSDYGYTF; DNA: TGTGCCAGTAGTGCCACGAGTGACTATGGCTACACCTTC
D: TRBD2; size: .; V: TRBV6-5; length: 14; J: TRBJ2-5; CDR3: CASRWRGGYETQYF; DNA: TGTGCCAGCAGGTGGCGGGGGGGCTACGAGACCCAGTACTTC
D: .; size: .; V: TRBV5-1; length: 13; J: TRBJ1-5; CDR3: CASSLEGVQPQHF; DNA: TGCGCCAGCAGCTTGGAGGGTGTACAGCCCCAGCATTTT
D: .; size: .; V: TRBV11-2; length: 14; J: TRBJ2-7; CDR3: CASSLSPGSHEQYF; DNA: TGTGCCAGCAGCTTATCGCCAGGGTCGCACGAGCAGTACTTC
D: .; size: .; V: TRBV28; length: 17; J: TRBJ2-2; CDR3: CASSLWAAQGDTGELFF; DNA: TGTGCCAGCAGTTTATGGGCAGCTCAAGGGGACACCGGGGAGCTGTTTTTT